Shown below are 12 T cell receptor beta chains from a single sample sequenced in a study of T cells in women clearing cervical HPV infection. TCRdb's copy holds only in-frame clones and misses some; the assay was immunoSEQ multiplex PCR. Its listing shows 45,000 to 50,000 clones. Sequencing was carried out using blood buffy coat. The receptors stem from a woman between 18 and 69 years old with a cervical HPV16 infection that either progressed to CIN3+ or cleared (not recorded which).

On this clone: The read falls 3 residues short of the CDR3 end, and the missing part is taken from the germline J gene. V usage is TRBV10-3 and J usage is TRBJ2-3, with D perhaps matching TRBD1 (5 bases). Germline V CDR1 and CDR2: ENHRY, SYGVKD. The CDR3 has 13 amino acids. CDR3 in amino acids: CAIRRQSQETQYF. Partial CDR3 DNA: TGTGCCATCAGGAGACAGTCCCAAGAGACG.

The covered CDR3 bases are TGCAGCGTTGCCCTAGCGGGAGCTGGAGAGACC. Its protein product is CSVALAGAGET. The whole CDR3 protein is CSVALAGAGETQYF. The V and J genes are TRBV29-1 and TRBJ2-5; 10 bases agree with TRBD2. The DNA ends 3 residues before the CDR3 does, and the rest of the CDR3 is filled in from the germline J gene. Germline assignment: CDR1 SQVTM and CDR2 ANQGSEA. Trimming took 4 bases from V and 4 from J; bases not matched to a gene: 6. This CDR3 has 14 amino acids.

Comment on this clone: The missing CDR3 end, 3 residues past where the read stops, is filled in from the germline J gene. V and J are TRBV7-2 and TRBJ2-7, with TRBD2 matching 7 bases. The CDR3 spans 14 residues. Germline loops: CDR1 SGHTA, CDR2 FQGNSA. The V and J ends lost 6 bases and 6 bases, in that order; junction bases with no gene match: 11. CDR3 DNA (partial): TGTGCCAGCAGTTGGCCTAGCGGCCCACTCGAG. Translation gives CASSWPSGPLE. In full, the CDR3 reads CASSWPSGPLEQYF.

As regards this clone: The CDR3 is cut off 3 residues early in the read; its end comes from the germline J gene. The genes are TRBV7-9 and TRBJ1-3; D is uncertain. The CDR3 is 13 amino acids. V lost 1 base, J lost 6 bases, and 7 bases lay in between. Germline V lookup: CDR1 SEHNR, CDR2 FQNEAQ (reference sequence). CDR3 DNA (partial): TGTGCCAGCAGCTTAGGCCCAGAAAACACC. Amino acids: CASSLGPENT. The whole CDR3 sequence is CASSLGPENTIYF.

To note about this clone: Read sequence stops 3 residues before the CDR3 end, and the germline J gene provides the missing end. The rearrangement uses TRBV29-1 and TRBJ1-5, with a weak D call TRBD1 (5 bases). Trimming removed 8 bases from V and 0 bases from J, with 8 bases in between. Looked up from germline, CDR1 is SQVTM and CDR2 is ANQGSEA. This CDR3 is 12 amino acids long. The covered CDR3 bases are TGCAGCTTGGGGGGTAGCAATCAGCCC. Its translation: CSLGGSNQP. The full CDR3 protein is CSLGGSNQPQHF.

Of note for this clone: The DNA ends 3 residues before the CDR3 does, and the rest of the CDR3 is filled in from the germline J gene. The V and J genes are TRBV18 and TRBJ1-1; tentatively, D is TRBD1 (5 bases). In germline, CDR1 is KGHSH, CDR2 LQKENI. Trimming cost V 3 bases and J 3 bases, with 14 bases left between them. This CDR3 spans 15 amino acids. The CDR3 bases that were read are TGTGCCAGCTCACCGAAGATCCTAGGGGACACTGAA. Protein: CASSPKILGDTE. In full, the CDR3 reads CASSPKILGDTEAFF.

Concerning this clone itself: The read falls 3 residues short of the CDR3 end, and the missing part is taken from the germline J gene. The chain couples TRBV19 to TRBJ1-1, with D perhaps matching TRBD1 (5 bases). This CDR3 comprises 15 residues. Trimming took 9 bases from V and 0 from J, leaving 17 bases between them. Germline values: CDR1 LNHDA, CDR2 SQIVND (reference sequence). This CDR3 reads CASRDLTEMNTEAFF. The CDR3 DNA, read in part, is TGTGCCAGCAGGGACTTAACCGAAATGAACACTGAA.

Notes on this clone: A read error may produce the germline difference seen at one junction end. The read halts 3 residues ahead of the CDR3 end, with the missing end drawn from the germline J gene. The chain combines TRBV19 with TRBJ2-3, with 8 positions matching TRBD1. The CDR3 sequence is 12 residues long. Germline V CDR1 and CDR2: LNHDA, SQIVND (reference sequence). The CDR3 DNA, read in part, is TGTGCCAGTAGCCAGGGGGCAGAGACG. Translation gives CASSQGAET. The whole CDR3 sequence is CASSQGAETQYF. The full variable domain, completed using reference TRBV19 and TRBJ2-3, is DGGITQSPKYLFRKEGQNVTLSCEQNLNHDAMYWYRQDPGQGLRLIYYSQIVNDFQKGDIAEGYSVSREKKESFPLTVTSAQKNPTAFYLCASSQGAETQYFGPGTRLTVL.

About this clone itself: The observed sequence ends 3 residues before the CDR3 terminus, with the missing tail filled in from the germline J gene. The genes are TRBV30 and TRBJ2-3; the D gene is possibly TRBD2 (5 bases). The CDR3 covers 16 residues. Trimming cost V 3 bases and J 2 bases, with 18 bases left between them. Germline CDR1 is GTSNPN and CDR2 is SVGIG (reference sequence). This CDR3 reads CAWSDLPKRYTDTQYF. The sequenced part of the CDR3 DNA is TGTGCCTGGAGCGACCTCCCTAAGCGGTACACAGATACG.

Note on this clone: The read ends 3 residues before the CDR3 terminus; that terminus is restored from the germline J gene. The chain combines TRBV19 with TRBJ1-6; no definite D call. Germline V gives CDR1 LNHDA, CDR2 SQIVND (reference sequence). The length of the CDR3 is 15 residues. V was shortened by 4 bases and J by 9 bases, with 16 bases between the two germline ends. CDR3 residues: CASSSFGQSPSPLHF. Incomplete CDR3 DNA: TGTGCCAGTAGTAGCTTTGGCCAGTCCCCTTCACCC.

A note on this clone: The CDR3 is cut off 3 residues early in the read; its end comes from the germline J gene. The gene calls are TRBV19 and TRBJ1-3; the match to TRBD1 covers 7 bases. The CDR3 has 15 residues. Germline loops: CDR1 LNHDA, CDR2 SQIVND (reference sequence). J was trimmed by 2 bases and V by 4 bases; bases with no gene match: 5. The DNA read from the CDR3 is TGTGCCAGTAGTAAAAGTCAGGGGGCTGGAAACACC. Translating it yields CASSKSQGAGNT. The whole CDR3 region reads CASSKSQGAGNTIYF.

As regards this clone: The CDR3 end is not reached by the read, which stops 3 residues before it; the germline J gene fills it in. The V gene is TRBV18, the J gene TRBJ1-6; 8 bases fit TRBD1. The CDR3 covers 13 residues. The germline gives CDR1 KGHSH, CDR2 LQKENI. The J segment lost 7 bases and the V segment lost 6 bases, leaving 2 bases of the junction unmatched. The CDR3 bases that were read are TGTGCCAGCTCTCAGGGGGCGAATTCACCC. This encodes CASSQGANSP. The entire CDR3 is CASSQGANSPLHF.